Ten or more counts support the clone carrying this TCR beta chain. Its antigen is as yet unknown. This sample was included in a study of T-cell reconstitution after alpha-beta-depleted transplantation in children. Broader study findings: A year post-transplant, T-cell counts and diversity derived mostly from newly produced T cells.

A library of TCRbeta sequences, prepared with unique molecular identifiers, was generated. One entry per CDR3 protein, called by TCRdb with MiXCR from the PCR reads. The sample comprises roughly 100,000 distinct CDR3 sequences, over 6% of which are singletons, and about a sixth rests with the top ten. Looked up from germline, CDR1 is LGHNA and CDR2 is YSLEER. This CDR3 has 16 residues. Trimming removed 4 bases at V and 4 bases at J, with 17 bases between. V is TRBV4-3 and J is TRBJ2-1, with a tentative D call TRBD1 (7 bases). This TCR derives from a boy between 2 and 10 years old with acute lymphoblastic leukemia, due to receive a stem cell transplant. Sequenced material: PBMCs, taken before TCRalphabeta/CD19-depleted stem cell transplant. In DNA, the CDR3 is TGCGCCAGCAGCCCGGAGCAGGGGGGAGCATACAATGAGCAGTTCTTC. This codes for CASSPEQGGAYNEQFF.